Below, one TCR beta chain is given with its context. The antigen it binds to is not known. Nothing much larger sits one base from this clone, and base qualities are not available. The sample comes from a study of blood T cell repertoires in COVID-19 (dated by TCRdb to about 2020). Broadly, across the study: Samples covering the acute and convalescent phases of COVID-19 were provided by collaborators in the United States, Italy and Spain. The material from the prospective study consisted of cDNA or gDNA derived from T cells, B-cell-depleted T cells, or PBMCs. Subjects who had been exposed to COVID-19, were actively infected with it, or had recovered from it provided the deeply sampled blood TCRbeta repertoires that made up the dataset. The repertoires were released in a freely available public database meant as a resource for research on the immune response to SARS-CoV-2. The samples were drawn from the first 160 participants of the ongoing ImmuneRACE study and from more than 1,000 subjects provided by 6 global collaborators. Sample metadata almost always included a de-identified subject ID, COVID-19 status, age in years and sex. Where HLA class I and class II types were available, the types were taken from metadata supplied by the sample provider, not from assay-based typing. The research as a whole found: The amount of clinical and demographic metadata varied by source and participant and was provided uncurated.

The immunoSEQ Assay, a bias-controlled multiplex PCR, was used to amplify TCRbeta CDR3 regions from genomic DNA. Turning to the authors' computational methods: The number of nucleated cells in each sample was estimated from the amplification of reference gene primers within the assay. To quantify the absolute abundance of each unique TCRbeta CDR3 rearrangement, sequence reads were collapsed and filtered. Productive Simpson clonality was computed per sample as the square root of Simpson's diversity index over productive rearrangements. Imported from immuneACCESS, the table was reduced by TCRdb to in-frame sequences with V and J called. These copies leave out some clones; in studies compared against another copy, an unresolved V gene accounts for under half, and the cause of the remainder is not known. That table gives V, J and clone size, and the DNA gave D and trimming. This sample holds roughly 260,000 clones; more than 75% were observed only once. Roughly 2.6% of the sample is held by the ten biggest clonotypes.

From the cysteine up to the phenylalanine, the CDR3 has a length of 16 residues. This entry keeps only the CDR3 DNA: 48 bases, framed from base 1. Compared with germline, V lacks 6 bases and J lacks 2 bases; bases without a gene match: 10. The germline V gene supplies CDR1 MDHEN and CDR2 SYDVKM. In the prospective study, participants were about 18 to 100 years old, resided in about two dozen geographic areas of the United States, and were enrolled through a virtual design. In the prospective study, participants were assigned to cohorts based on the clinical history participants reported in a screening survey and a study questionnaire. ImmuneRACE Cohort 3 recovered participants were defined by two consecutive negative NP/OP PCR tests, healthcare professional clearance, or symptom resolution. Mobile phlebotomists in the prospective study collected whole blood, serum and a nasopharyngeal or oropharyngeal swab from every participant. Prospective study participants could optionally give additional blood draws and questionnaires over an approximately two-month period. Before DNA extraction, blood samples from the prospective study were shipped at room temperature or frozen.

This chain joins TRBV28 to TRBJ2-7, and TRBD1 matches 10 of the central bases. The TCR originated in a woman younger than 35 who had recovered from COVID-19. Sequenced: PBMCs or T cells enriched from blood (not recorded which). The base sequence is TGTGCCAGCAGCCCGGGAGGACAGGGGGTTACCTACGAGCAGTACTTC. This sequence encodes CASSPGGQGVTYEQYF. Here the CDR3 is joined to the reference TRBV28 and TRBJ2-7 genes, and the full variable domain is: DVKVTQSSRYLVKRTGEKVFLECVQDMDHENMFWYRQDPGLGLRLIYFSYDVKMKEKGDIPEGYSVSREKKERFSLILESASTNQTSMYLCASSPGGQGVTYEQYFGPGTRLTVT.